Included here is one T cell receptor (beta chain) sequence, with context. This sample was taken from a study of OX40 agonist ivuxolimab in advanced cancers. Study-wide background: The dose of intravenous ivuxolimab that patients received every 2 weeks ranged from 0.01 to 10 mg/kg. In three patients, partial responses were observed, one with hepatocellular carcinoma and two with cutaneous melanoma.

Generated by immunoSEQ multiplex PCR, the TCRdb table keeps only in-frame clones and is missing some. The data show approximately 69,000 clones, approximately 86% seen once. The CDR3 sequence is 14 residues long. Trimming left V 0 bases short and J 14 bases short, with 16 bases between. Germline values: CDR1 SGHDN, CDR2 FVKESK. The sequence came from an adult with an advanced solid tumor such as melanoma, head and neck, liver or kidney cancer. The specimen was CD4+ or CD8+ T cells sorted from blood, collected in a trial of the OX40 agonist ivuxolimab. The rearrangement joins TRBV14 to TRBJ2-2; D may match TRBD1 or TRBD2 (5 bases each). CDR3 in DNA: TGTGCCAGCAGCCAAGAGTTCCGAGGGGCGGGCCTGTTTTTT. It encodes CASSQEFRGAGLFF.